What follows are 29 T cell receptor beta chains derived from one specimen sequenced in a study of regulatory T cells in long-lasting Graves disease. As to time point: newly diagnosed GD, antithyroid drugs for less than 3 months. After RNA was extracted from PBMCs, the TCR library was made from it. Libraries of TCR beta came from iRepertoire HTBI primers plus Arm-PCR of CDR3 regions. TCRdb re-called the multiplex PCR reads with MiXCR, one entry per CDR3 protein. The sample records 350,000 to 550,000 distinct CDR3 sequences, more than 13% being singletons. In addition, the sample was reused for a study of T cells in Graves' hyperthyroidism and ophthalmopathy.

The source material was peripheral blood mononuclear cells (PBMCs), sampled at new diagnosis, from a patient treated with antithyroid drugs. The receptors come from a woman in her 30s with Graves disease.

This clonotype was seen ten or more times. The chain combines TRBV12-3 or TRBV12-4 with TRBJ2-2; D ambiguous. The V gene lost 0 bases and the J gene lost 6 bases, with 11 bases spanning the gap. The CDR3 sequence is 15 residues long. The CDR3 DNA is TGTGCCAGCAGTTTAGCGGGTGAAGTGGCCGGGGAGCTGTTTTTT. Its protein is CASSLAGEVAGELFF.

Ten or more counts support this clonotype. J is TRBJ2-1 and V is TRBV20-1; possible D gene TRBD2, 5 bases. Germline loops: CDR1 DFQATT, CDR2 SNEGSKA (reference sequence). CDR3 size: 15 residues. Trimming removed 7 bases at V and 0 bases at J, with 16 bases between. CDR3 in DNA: TGCAGTGGCCTTATAGCGTACTCCTCCTACAATGAGCAGTTCTTC. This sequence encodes CSGLIAYSSYNEQFF.

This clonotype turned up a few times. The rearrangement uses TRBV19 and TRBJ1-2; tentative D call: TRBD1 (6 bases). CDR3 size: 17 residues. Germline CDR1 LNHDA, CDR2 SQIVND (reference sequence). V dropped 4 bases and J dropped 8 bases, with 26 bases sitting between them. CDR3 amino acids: CASSTPKGTFDSGGYTF. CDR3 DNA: TGTGCCAGTAGTACCCCGAAAGGGACATTCGATAGCGGGGGCTACACCTTC.

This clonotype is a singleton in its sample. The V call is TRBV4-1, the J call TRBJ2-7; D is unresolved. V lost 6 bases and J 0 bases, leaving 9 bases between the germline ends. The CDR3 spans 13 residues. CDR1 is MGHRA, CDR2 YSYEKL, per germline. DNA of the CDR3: TGCGCCAGCAGGCAGGCAGGCTCCTACGAGCAGTACTTC. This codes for CASRQAGSYEQYF.

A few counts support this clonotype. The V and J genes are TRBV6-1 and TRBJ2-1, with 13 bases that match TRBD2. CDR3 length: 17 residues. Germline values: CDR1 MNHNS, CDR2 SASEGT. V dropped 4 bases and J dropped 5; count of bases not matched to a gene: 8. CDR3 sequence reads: CASSAKLGTSGNNEQFF. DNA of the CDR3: TGTGCCAGCAGTGCCAAACTAGGGACTAGCGGGAACAATGAGCAGTTCTTC.

The CDR3 spells CASSLAGFSGELFF. The CDR3 bases are TGTGCCAGCAGCTTAGCGGGATTTAGCGGGGAGCTGTTTTTT. This chain uses TRBV9 with TRBJ2-2; 8 nucleotides align to TRBD2. The junction had 6 bases not matched to a gene; V was cut back by 4 bases and J by 7 bases. Germline V lookup: CDR1 SGDLS, CDR2 YYNGEE. The CDR3 is 14 residues long. The variable domain in full, completed from reference TRBV9 and TRBJ2-2, reads DSGVTQTPKHLITATGQRVTLRCSPRSGDLSVYWYQQSLDQGLQFLIQYYNGEERAKGNILERFSAQQFPDLHSELNLSSLELGDSALYFCASSLAGFSGELFFGEGSRLTVL.

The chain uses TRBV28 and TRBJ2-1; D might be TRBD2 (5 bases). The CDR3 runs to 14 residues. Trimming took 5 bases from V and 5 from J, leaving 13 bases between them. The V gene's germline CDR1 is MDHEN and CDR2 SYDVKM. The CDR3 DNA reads TGTGCCAGCAGTACTTCACGGGGTGACAATGAGCAGTTCTTC. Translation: CASSTSRGDNEQFF.

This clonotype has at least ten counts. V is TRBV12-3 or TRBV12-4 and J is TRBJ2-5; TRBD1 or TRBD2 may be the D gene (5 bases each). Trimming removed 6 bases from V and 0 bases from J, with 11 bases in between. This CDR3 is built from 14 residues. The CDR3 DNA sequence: TGTGCCAGCAGCTCAGAGGGGTACCAAGAGACCCAGTACTTC. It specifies CASSSEGYQETQYF.

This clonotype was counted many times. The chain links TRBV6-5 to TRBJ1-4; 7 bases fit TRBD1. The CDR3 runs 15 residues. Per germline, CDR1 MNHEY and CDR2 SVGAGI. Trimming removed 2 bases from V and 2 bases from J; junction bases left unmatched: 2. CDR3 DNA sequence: TGTGCCAGCAGTTACCTGGGACAGACTAATGAAAAACTGTTTTTT. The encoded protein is CASSYLGQTNEKLFF.

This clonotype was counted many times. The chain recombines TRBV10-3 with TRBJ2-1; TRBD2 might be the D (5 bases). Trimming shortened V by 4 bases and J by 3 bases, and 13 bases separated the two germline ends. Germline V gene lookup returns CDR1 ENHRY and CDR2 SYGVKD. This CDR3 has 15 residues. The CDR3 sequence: CAISVQAGRYNEQFF. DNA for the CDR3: TGTGCCATCAGTGTTCAGGCGGGCCGCTACAATGAGCAGTTCTTC.

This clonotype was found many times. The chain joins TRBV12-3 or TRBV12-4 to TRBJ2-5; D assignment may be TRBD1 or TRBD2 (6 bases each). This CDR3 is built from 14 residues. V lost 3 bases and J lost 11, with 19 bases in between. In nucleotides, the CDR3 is TGTGCCAGCAGTTTGTCGTCAGGAGGGGGACGACAGTACTTC. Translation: CASSLSSGGGRQYF.

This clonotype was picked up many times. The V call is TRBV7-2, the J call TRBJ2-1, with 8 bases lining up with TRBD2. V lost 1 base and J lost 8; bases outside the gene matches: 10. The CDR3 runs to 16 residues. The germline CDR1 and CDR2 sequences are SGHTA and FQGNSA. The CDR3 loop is CASSLVGGRTHYEQFF. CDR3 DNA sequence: TGTGCCAGCAGCTTAGTTGGCGGGAGGACTCACTATGAGCAGTTCTTC. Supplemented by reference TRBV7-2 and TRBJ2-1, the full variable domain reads GAGVSQSPSNKVTEKGKDVELRCDPISGHTALYWYRQSLGQGLEFLIYFQGNSAPDKSGLPSDRFSAERTGGSVSTLTIQRTQQEDSAVYLCASSLVGGRTHYEQFFGPGTRLTVL.

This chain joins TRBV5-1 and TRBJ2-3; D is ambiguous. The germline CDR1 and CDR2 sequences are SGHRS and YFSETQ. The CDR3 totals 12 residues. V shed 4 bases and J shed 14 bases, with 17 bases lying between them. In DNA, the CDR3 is TGCGCCAGCAGCCCAACACGGCTTTTTTCGTATTTT. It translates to CASSPTRLFSYF.

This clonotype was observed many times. CDR3 sequence (DNA): TGTGCCAGCACCTTTACCCCCTTGGGCTATGGCTACACCTTC. It yields the protein CASTFTPLGYGYTF. This chain uses TRBV27 with TRBJ1-2; D is ambiguous. V shed 7 bases and J shed 4 bases, with 16 bases lying between them. Germline V gene data show CDR1 as MNHEY and CDR2 as SMNVEV (reference sequence). This CDR3 spans 14 amino acids.

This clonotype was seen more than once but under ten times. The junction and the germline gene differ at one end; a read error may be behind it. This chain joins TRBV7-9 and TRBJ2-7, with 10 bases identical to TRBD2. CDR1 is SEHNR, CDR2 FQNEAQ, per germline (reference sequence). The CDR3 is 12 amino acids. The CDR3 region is CASSVAGGEQYF. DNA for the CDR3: TGTGCCAGCAGCGTAGCGGGAGGCGAGCAGTACTTC.

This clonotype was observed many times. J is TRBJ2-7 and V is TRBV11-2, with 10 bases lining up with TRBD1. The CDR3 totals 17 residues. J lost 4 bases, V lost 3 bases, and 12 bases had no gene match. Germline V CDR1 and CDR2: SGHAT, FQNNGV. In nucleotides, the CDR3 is TGTGCCAGCAGCTTGCTGGGACAGGGGATCCCCCCTTACGAGCAGTACTTC. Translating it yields CASSLLGQGIPPYEQYF.

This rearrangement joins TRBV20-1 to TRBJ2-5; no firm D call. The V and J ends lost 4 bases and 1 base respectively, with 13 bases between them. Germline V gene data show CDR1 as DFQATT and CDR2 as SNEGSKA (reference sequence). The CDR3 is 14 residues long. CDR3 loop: CSANPASVQETQYF. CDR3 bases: TGCAGTGCTAATCCGGCTTCGGTCCAAGAGACCCAGTACTTC.

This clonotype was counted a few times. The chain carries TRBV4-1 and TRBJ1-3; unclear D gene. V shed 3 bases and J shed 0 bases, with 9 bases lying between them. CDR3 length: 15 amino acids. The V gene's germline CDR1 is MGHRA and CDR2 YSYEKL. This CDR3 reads CASSQMDRSGNTIYF. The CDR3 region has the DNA TGCGCCAGCAGCCAGATGGACCGCTCTGGAAACACCATATATTTT.

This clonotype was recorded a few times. As DNA, the CDR3 is TGTGCCAGCAGTACGCGCCTCCTCGGGGGCGATGAGCAGTTCTTC. Its translation: CASSTRLLGGDEQFF. The rearrangement joins TRBV27 to TRBJ2-1; the D gene could be TRBD1 or TRBD2 (6 bases each). Germline V gene data show CDR1 as MNHEY and CDR2 as SMNVEV (reference sequence). V was cut by 5 bases and J by 8 bases, with 19 bases left in between. The CDR3 runs to 15 residues.

CDR3 DNA: TGTGCCAGCAGTTCCAGCGGGAGATCCTCCTACGAGCAGTACTTC. This gives the protein CASSSSGRSSYEQYF. The rearrangement joins TRBV3-1 to TRBJ2-7; 8 bases map to TRBD2. This CDR3 contains 15 residues. The V gene's germline CDR1 is LGHDT and CDR2 YNNKEL (reference sequence). Trimming cost V 6 bases and J 0 bases; bases outside gene matches: 7.

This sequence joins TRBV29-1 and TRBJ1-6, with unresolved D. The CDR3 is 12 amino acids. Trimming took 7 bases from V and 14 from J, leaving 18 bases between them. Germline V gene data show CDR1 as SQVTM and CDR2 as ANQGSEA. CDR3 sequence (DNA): TGCAGCGCCCTGACCGGATTGGGAACCCTCCACTTT. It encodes CSALTGLGTLHF.

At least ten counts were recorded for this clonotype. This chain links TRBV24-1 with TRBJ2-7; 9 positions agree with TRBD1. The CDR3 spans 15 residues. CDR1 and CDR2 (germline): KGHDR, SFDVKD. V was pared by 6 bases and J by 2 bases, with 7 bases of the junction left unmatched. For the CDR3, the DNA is TGTGCCACCAGTAGCCCCCGACAGGGGGCCTACGAGCAGTACTTC. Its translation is CATSSPRQGAYEQYF.

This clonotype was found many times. The CDR3 here is CASSFPPHSPSYETQYF. The CDR3 nucleotides read TGTGCCAGCAGCTTTCCCCCTCACAGCCCAAGCTATGAGACCCAGTACTTC. The V call is TRBV7-9, the J call TRBJ2-5; no clear D. Germline CDR1 and CDR2: SEHNR and FQNEAQ (reference sequence). The CDR3 totals 17 residues. The V end was cut by 3 bases, the J end by 5 bases, with 22 bases between.

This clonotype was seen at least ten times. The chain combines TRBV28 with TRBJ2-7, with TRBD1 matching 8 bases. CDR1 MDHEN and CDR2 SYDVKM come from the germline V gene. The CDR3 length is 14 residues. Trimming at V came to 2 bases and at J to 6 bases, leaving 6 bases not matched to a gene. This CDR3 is CASSLLQGVIEQYF. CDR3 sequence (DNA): TGTGCCAGCAGTTTACTACAGGGGGTTATCGAGCAGTACTTC. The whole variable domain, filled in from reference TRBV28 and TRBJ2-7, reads DVKVTQSSRYLVKRTGEKVFLECVQDMDHENMFWYRQDPGLGLRLIYFSYDVKMKEKGDIPEGYSVSREKKERFSLILESASTNQTSMYLCASSLLQGVIEQYFGPGTRLTVT.

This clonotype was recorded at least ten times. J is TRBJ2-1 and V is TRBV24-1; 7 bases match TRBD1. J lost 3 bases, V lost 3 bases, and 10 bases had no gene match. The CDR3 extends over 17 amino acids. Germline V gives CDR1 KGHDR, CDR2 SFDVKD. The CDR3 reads CATSDPTGPAYYNEQFF. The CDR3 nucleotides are TGTGCCACCAGTGATCCGACAGGGCCCGCTTACTACAATGAGCAGTTCTTC.

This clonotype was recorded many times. DNA for the CDR3: TGTGCCTGGAGGACTAGCGGGAGTTACGAGACCCAGTACTTC. Translation: CAWRTSGSYETQYF. The V call is TRBV30, the J call TRBJ2-1, with 12 bases fitting TRBD2. The J call could be wrong; TRBJ2-5 is a better fit for the DNA end. The CDR3 runs to 14 residues. From germline, CDR1 is GTSNPN and CDR2 SVGIG (reference sequence).

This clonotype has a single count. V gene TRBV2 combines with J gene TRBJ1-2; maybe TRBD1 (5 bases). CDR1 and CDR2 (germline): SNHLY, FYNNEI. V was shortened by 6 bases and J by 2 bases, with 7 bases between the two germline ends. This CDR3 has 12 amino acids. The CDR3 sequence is CASRRDNYGYTF. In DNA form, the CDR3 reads TGTGCCAGCAGGAGGGACAACTATGGCTACACCTTC.

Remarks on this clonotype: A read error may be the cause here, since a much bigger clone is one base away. The CDR3 DNA follows: TGTGCCATCAGAATCCACAGGGACTCCTACGTGCAGTACTTC. It is translated as CAIRIHRDSYVQYF. The chain links TRBV10-3 to TRBJ2-7, with D possibly called TRBD1 or TRBD2 (6 bases each). Per germline, CDR1 ENHRY and CDR2 SYGVKD. The CDR3 is 14 amino acids.

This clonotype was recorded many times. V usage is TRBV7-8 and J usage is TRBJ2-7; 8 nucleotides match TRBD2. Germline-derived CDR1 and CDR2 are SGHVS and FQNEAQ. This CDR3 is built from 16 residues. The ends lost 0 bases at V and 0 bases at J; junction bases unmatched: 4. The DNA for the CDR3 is TGTGCCAGCAGCTTAGCCCCAGCGGGAGTCTCCTACGAGCAGTACTTC. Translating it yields CASSLAPAGVSYEQYF.